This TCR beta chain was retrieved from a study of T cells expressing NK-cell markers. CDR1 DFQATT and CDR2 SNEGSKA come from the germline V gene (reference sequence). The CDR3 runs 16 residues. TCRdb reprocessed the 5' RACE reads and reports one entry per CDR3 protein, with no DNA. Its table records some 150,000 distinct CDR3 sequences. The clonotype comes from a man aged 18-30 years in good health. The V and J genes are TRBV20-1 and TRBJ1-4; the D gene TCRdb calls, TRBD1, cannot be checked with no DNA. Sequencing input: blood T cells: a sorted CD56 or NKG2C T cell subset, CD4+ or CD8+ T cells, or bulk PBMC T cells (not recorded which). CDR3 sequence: CSASWGTSATNEKLFF.